This T cell receptor (beta chain) was recovered during a study of T cell changes during pregnancy in multiple sclerosis. Here immunoSEQ multiplex PCR was the method, and the copy in TCRdb shows in-frame clones only, minus some. The sample comprises 50,000 to 70,000 clones, more than 90% of which are singletons, and roughly 1.3% rests with the top ten. The V end lost 0 bases, the J end lost 4 bases, and 12 bases lay between the germline ends. CDR3 size: 15 residues. The germline V gene has CDR1 ENHRY and CDR2 SYGVKD. The sequences come from peripheral blood, collected in the second trimester of pregnancy. The rearrangement links TRBV10-3 to TRBJ1-2, with D possibly matching TRBD1 (6 bases). This receptor was identified in a female donor with multiple sclerosis, enrolled in a pregnancy study. The CDR3 loop is CAISESRTASYGYTF. In nucleotides, the CDR3 is TGTGCCATCAGTGAGTCGAGGACAGCTTCCTATGGCTACACCTTC.